What follows is one T cell receptor beta chain and its context. PBMCs stemmed from around 10 ml of fresh peripheral blood. Using RNA transcripts, the TCR beta CDR3 regions were amplified. First-round RT-PCR relied on HTBI primers, and a second-round multiplex PCR came next. TCRdb itself ran the multiplex PCR reads through MiXCR, one entry per CDR3 protein. Here the sample spans about 740,000 distinct CDR3 sequences, 35% to 50% being singletons. The sample comes from a study of Graves' ophthalmopathy and Graves' hyperthyroidism. This clonotype originated in an adult man with Graves' ophthalmopathy. Sequenced sample: peripheral blood.

DNA for the CDR3: TGTGCCAGCAGTTACGTCTCAGGACAGCTCTCCACCGGGGAGCTGTTTTTT. It specifies CASSYVSGQLSTGELFF. The chain uses TRBV25-1 and TRBJ2-2; D may be TRBD1 (6 bases). This CDR3 contains 17 residues. CDR1 MGHDK and CDR2 SYGVNS come from the germline V gene. The germline V and J ends were trimmed by 5 bases and 4 bases, with 20 bases remaining between them.